The 15 T cell receptor beta chains reported below all come from one sample, sequenced in a study of PD-1 blockade in classical Hodgkin lymphoma. The repertoire was sequenced with immunoSEQ multiplex PCR; TCRdb's copy has only in-frame clones and lacks some. In the table there are tens of thousands of clones, 77% of which are singletons. The time point denotes: cycle 4 day 1 (C4D1), after five to seven weeks of nivolumab. In every patient, relapse followed autologous stem cell transplantation, while exposure to brentuximab vedotin differed. This specimen consisted of peripheral blood mononuclear cells (PBMCs), obtained before the fourth cycle of nivolumab. These receptors all stem from a human donor with classical Hodgkin lymphoma.

The rearrangement joins TRBV18 to TRBJ2-5; D possibly corresponds to TRBD1 (7 bases). Trimming took off 3 bases at V and 2 bases at J, with 13 bases between the two ends. CDR3 size: 15 residues. CDR1 KGHSH and CDR2 LQKENI come from the germline V gene. The CDR3 region has the DNA TGTGCCAGCTCACCCCGCCAGGGGGGACAAGAGACCCAGTACTTC. Amino acids: CASSPRQGGQETQYF.

The rearrangement joins TRBV6-5 to TRBJ2-5; no clear D gene. The CDR3 is 13 residues long. The germline gives CDR1 MNHEY, CDR2 SVGAGI. With 3 bases removed from V and 4 bases from J, the gap between germline ends came to 9 bases. The CDR3 bases are TGTGCCAGCAGTTATGATCTAGGAGAGACCCAGTACTTC. Its translation: CASSYDLGETQYF.

The V call is TRBV7-9, the J call TRBJ2-1; a possible D gene is TRBD2 (5 bases). The CDR3 has 15 amino acids. Germline V gives CDR1 SEHNR, CDR2 FQNEAQ (reference sequence). The V gene lost 5 bases and the J gene lost 0 bases, with 11 bases spanning the gap. CDR3 residues: CASSRGGFSYNEQFF. For the CDR3, the DNA is TGTGCCAGCAGCCGCGGAGGTTTCTCCTACAATGAGCAGTTCTTC.

The rearrangement links TRBV9 to TRBJ2-2; 9 bases line up with TRBD1. The CDR3 length is 15 residues. Germline CDR1 SGDLS, CDR2 YYNGEE. V lost 2 bases and J lost 6; bases outside the gene matches: 5. CDR3 in DNA: TGTGCCAGCAGCGTTGGGGACAGGGACCCCGGGGAGCTGTTTTTT. Translation: CASSVGDRDPGELFF.

CDR3 bases: TGTGCCATCAGGACAGGGGGTTTGAACACTGAAGCTTTCTTT. This gives the protein CAIRTGGLNTEAFF. This chain links TRBV10-3 with TRBJ1-1, with 9 bases matching TRBD1. In germline, CDR1 is ENHRY, CDR2 SYGVKD. The junction had 2 bases not matched to a gene; V was cut back by 6 bases and J by 0 bases. This CDR3 spans 14 amino acids.

The chain has TRBV29-1 and TRBJ2-3; unclear D gene. The V and J ends lost 0 bases and 4 bases respectively, with 8 bases between them. Germline CDR1 and CDR2: SQVTM and ANQGSEA. The CDR3 spans 13 residues. Here the CDR3 reads CSVEDLGADTQYF. The CDR3 DNA reads as TGCAGCGTTGAAGATCTTGGGGCAGATACGCAGTATTTT.

The rearrangement joins TRBV7-2 to TRBJ2-7; 7 nucleotides agree with TRBD1. The CDR3 contains 15 residues. Germline lookup yields CDR1 SGHTA and CDR2 FQGNSA. With V trimmed by 5 bases and J by 0 bases, 7 bases remained unmatched. The CDR3 spells CASSVSTGISYEQYF. CDR3 in DNA: TGTGCCAGCAGCGTATCGACAGGGATCTCCTACGAGCAGTACTTC.

J is TRBJ1-5 and V is TRBV5-8; possibly TRBD1 for D (5 bases). V lost 2 bases and J 7 bases, leaving 16 bases between the germline ends. Germline CDR1 SGHTS, CDR2 YDEGEE. The CDR3 is 15 residues long. The CDR3 bases are TGTGCCAGCAGCTTTACAGGACGGGTGGGCCAGCCCCAGCATTTT. Translating it yields CASSFTGRVGQPQHF.

The chain carries TRBV5-4 and TRBJ2-2, with TRBD2 identical over 8 bases. The CDR3 contains 15 residues. The germline gives CDR1 SGHNT, CDR2 YYREEE (reference sequence). V was pared by 7 bases and J by 9 bases, with 14 bases of the junction left unmatched. The CDR3: CASGRGGPSSRELFF. CDR3 coding DNA: TGTGCCAGCGGCCGGGGGGGCCCCTCGTCTCGGGAGCTGTTTTTT.

J is TRBJ1-6 and V is TRBV5-4; TRBD1 agrees at 8 bases. This CDR3 comprises 14 residues. V lost 4 bases, J lost 9 bases, and 6 bases stayed unmatched. CDR1 is SGHNT and CDR2 is YYREEE in the germline V gene (reference sequence). Here the CDR3 reads CASSTGQGFSPLHF. The CDR3 DNA reads TGTGCCAGCAGCACCGGACAGGGTTTTTCACCCCTCCACTTT.

This clone occurred a few times. The chain recombines TRBV28 with TRBJ1-5, with 12 bases lining up with TRBD1. The CDR3 loop spans 17 amino acids. Trimming at V came to 7 bases and at J to 1 base, leaving 8 bases not matched to a gene. Germline lookup yields CDR1 MDHEN and CDR2 SYDVKM. DNA of the CDR3: TGTGCCAGCACTCGGGACAGGGGGCTAATGAGCAATCAGCCCCAGCATTTT. Its translation: CASTRDRGLMSNQPQHF.

The chain carries TRBV11-2 and TRBJ1-2; D remains unclear. CDR3 length: 12 residues. Between the trimmed V and J ends, which lost 4 bases and 7 bases, there was a span of 10 bases. In germline, CDR1 is SGHAT, CDR2 FQNNGV. CDR3 region: CASSSGASGYTF. The CDR3 DNA reads as TGTGCCAGCAGCTCGGGCGCGAGTGGCTACACCTTC.

V gene TRBV11-2 combines with J gene TRBJ2-7, with a possible D match to TRBD1 (6 bases). CDR3 length equals 14 residues. Trimming shortened V by 5 bases and J by 4 bases, and 15 bases separated the two germline ends. Germline CDR1 is SGHAT and CDR2 is FQNNGV. CDR3 region: CASSATQGRYEQYF. The DNA for the CDR3 is TGTGCCAGCAGCGCAACACAGGGCAGGTACGAGCAGTACTTC.

This clone was seen a single time. CDR3 protein: CASSPLVGGRKNIQYF. The DNA for the CDR3 is TGCGCCAGCAGCCCCCTTGTGGGTGGGCGCAAAAACATTCAGTACTTC. The chain joins TRBV5-1 to TRBJ2-4; D not resolved. The V and J ends lost 4 bases and 3 bases respectively, with 17 bases between them. Per germline, CDR1 SGHRS and CDR2 YFSETQ. This CDR3 region has 16 residues.

This chain joins TRBV5-1 and TRBJ2-7; D gene ambiguous. V lost 0 bases to trimming and J lost 2 bases, with 0 bases between them. The germline V gene has CDR1 SGHRS and CDR2 YFSETQ. The CDR3 is 11 residues long. CDR3 amino acids: CASSLAYEQYF. DNA of the CDR3: TGCGCCAGCAGCTTGGCCTACGAGCAGTACTTC.